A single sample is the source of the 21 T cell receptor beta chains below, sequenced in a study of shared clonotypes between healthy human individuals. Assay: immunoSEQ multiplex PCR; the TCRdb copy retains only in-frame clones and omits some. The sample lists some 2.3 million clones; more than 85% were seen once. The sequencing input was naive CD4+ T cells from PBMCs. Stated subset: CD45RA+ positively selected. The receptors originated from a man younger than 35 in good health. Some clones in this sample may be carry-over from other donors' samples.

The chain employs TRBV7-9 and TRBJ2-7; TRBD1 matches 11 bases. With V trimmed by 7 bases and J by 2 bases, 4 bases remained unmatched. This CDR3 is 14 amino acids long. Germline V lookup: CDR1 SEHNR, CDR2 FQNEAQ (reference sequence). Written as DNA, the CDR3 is TGTGCCAGCAACATGGGACAGGGGGCCTACGAGCAGTACTTC. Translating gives CASNMGQGAYEQYF.

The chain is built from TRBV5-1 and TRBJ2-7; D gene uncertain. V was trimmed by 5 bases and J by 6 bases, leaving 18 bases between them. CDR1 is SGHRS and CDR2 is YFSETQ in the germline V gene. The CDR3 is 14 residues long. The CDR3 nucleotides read TGCGCCAGCAGGTACAGCACAACTTTGGGCGAGCAGTACTTC. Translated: CASRYSTTLGEQYF.

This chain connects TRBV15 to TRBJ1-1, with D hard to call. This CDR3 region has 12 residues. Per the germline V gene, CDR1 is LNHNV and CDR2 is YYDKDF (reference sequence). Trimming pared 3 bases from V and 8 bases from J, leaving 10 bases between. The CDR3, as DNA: TGTGCCACCAGCAGTGTTCCAGGAGAAGCTTTCTTT. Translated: CATSSVPGEAFF.

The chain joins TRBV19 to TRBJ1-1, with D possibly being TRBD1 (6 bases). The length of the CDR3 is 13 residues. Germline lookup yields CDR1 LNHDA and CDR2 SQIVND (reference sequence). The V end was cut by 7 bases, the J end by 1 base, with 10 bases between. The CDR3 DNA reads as TGTGCCAGTATCCCACAGGGGAACACTGAAGCTTTCTTT. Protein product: CASIPQGNTEAFF.

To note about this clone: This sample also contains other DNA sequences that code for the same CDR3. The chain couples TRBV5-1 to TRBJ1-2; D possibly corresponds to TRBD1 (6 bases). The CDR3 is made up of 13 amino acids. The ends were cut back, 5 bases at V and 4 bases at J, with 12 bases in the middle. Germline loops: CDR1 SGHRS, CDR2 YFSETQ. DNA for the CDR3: TGCGCCAGCAGTCCCGGACAGAGCTATGGCTACACCTTC. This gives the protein CASSPGQSYGYTF. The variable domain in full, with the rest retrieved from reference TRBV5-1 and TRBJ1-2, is KAGVTQTPRYLIKTRGQQVTLSCSPISGHRSVSWYQQTPGQGLQFLFEYFSETQRNKGNFPGRFSGRQFSNSRSEMNVSTLELGDSALYLCASSPGQSYGYTFGSGTRLTVV.

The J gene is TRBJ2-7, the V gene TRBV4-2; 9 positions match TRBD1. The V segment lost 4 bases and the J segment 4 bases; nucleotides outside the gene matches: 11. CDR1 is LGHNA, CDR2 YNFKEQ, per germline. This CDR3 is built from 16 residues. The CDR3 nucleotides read TGTGCCAGCAGCCTAAGGGACGGGACAGGGCATTACGAGCAGTACTTC. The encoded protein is CASSLRDGTGHYEQYF.

The CDR3 DNA follows: TGTGCCAGCAGTTCCAACTTTATCTACCTGAGGCAAGCTTTCTTT. Protein product: CASSSNFIYLRQAFF. The genes are TRBV28 and TRBJ1-1; no reliable D call. Germline V gene lookup returns CDR1 MDHEN and CDR2 SYDVKM. V was trimmed by 4 bases and J by 9 bases, leaving 21 bases between them. The CDR3 contains 15 residues. Full variable domain (remainder filled in from reference TRBV28 and TRBJ1-1): DVKVTQSSRYLVKRTGEKVFLECVQDMDHENMFWYRQDPGLGLRLIYFSYDVKMKEKGDIPEGYSVSREKKERFSLILESASTNQTSMYLCASSSNFIYLRQAFFGQGTRLTVV.

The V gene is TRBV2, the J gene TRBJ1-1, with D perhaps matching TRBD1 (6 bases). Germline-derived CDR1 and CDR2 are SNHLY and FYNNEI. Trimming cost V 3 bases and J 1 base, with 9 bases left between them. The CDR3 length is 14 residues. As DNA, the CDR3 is TGTGCCAGCAGTGATAGGACAGAGAACACTGAAGCTTTCTTT. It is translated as CASSDRTENTEAFF.

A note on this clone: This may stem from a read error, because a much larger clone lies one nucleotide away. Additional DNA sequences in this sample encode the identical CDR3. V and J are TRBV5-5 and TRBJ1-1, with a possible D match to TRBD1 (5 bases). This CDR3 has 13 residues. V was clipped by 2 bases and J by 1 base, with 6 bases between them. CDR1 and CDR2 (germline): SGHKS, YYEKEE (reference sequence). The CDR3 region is CASSLQENTEAFF. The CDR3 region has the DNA TGTGCCAGCAGCTTACAGGAGAACACTGAAGCTTTCTTT.

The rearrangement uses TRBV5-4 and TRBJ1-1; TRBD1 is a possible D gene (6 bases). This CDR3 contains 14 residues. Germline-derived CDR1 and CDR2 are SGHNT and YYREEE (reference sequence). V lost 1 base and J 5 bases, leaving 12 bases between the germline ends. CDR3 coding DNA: TGTGCCAGCAGCTTGAGGGGGAAAGGAACTGAAGCTTTCTTT. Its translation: CASSLRGKGTEAFF.

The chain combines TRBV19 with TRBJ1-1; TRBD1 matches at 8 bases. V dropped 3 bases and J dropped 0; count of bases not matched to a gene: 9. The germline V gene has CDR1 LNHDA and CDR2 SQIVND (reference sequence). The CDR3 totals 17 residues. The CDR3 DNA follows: TGTGCCAGTAGTATGCCAGGGGGCGGGTATATGAACACTGAAGCTTTCTTT. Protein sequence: CASSMPGGGYMNTEAFF.

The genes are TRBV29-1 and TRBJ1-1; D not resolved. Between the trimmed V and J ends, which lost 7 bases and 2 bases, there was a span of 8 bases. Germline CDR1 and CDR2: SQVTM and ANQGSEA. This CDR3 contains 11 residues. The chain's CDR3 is CSGVFNTEAFF. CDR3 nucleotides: TGCAGCGGGGTCTTTAACACTGAAGCTTTCTTT.

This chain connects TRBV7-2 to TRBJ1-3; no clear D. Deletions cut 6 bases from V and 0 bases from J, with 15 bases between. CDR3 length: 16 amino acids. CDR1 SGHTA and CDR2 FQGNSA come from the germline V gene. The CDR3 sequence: CASRSSLGVSGNTIYF. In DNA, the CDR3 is TGTGCCAGCAGGTCAAGTCTTGGGGTCTCTGGAAACACCATATATTTT.

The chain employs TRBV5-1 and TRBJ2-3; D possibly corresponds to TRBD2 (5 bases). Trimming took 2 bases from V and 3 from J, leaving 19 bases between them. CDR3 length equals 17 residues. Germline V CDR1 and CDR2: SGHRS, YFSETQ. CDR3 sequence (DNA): TGCGCCAGCAGCTTACCCCTGACGAGCCCGGGGACAGATACGCAGTATTTT. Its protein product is CASSLPLTSPGTDTQYF.

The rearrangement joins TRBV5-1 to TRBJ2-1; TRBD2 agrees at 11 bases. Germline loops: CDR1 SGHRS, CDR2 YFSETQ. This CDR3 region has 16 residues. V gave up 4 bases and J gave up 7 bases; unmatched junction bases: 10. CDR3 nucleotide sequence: TGCGCCAGCAGCCCTGGCCCTGGGACTAGCGGTAATGAGCAGTTCTTC. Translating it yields CASSPGPGTSGNEQFF.

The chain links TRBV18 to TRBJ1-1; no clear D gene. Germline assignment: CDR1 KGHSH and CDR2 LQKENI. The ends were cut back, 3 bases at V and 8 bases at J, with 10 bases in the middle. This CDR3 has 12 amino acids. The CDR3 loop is CASSPAPREAFF. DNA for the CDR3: TGTGCCAGCTCACCGGCCCCTCGGGAAGCTTTCTTT.

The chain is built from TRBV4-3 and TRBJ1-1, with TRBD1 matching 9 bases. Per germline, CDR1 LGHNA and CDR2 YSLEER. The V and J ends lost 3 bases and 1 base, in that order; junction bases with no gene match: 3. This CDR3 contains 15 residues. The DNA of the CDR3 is TGCGCCAGCAGCCAGGTGGACAGGGGGAACACTGAAGCTTTCTTT. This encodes CASSQVDRGNTEAFF.

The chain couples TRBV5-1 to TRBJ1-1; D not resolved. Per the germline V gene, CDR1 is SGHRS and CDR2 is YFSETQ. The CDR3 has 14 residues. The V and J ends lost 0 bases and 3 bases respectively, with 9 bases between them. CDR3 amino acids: CASSLGATYTEAFF. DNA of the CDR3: TGCGCCAGCAGCTTGGGGGCCACCTACACTGAAGCTTTCTTT.

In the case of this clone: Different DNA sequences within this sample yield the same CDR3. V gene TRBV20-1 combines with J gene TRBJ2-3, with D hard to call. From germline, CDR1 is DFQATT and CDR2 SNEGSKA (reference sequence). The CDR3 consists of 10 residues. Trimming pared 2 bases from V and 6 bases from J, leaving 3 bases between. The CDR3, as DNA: TGCAGTGCTAGACGCGATACGCAGTATTTT. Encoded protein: CSARRDTQYF.

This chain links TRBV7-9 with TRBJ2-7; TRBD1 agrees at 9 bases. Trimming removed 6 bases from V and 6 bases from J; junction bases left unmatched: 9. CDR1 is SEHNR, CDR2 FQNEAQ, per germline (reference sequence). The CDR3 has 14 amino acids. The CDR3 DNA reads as TGTGCCAGCAGATCGGACAGGGGAGTCTCCGAGCAGTACTTC. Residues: CASRSDRGVSEQYF.

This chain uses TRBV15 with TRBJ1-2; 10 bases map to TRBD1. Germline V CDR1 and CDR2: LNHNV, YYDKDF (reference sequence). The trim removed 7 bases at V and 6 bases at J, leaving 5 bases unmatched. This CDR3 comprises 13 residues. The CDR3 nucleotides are TGTGCCACCACCTGGGACAGGGGAGATGGCTACACCTTC. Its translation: CATTWDRGDGYTF.